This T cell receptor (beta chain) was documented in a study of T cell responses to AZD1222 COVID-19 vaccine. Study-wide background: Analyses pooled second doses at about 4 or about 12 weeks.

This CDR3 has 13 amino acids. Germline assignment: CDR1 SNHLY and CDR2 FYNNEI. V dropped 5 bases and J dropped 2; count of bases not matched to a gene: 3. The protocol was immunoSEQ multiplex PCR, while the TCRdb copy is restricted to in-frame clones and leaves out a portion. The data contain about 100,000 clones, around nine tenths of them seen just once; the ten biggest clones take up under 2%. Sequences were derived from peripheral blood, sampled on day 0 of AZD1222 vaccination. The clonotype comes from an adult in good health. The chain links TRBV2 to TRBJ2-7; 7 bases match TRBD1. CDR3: CASSMGQTYEQYF. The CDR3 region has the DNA TGTGCCAGCAGTATGGGACAGACCTACGAGCAGTACTTC.